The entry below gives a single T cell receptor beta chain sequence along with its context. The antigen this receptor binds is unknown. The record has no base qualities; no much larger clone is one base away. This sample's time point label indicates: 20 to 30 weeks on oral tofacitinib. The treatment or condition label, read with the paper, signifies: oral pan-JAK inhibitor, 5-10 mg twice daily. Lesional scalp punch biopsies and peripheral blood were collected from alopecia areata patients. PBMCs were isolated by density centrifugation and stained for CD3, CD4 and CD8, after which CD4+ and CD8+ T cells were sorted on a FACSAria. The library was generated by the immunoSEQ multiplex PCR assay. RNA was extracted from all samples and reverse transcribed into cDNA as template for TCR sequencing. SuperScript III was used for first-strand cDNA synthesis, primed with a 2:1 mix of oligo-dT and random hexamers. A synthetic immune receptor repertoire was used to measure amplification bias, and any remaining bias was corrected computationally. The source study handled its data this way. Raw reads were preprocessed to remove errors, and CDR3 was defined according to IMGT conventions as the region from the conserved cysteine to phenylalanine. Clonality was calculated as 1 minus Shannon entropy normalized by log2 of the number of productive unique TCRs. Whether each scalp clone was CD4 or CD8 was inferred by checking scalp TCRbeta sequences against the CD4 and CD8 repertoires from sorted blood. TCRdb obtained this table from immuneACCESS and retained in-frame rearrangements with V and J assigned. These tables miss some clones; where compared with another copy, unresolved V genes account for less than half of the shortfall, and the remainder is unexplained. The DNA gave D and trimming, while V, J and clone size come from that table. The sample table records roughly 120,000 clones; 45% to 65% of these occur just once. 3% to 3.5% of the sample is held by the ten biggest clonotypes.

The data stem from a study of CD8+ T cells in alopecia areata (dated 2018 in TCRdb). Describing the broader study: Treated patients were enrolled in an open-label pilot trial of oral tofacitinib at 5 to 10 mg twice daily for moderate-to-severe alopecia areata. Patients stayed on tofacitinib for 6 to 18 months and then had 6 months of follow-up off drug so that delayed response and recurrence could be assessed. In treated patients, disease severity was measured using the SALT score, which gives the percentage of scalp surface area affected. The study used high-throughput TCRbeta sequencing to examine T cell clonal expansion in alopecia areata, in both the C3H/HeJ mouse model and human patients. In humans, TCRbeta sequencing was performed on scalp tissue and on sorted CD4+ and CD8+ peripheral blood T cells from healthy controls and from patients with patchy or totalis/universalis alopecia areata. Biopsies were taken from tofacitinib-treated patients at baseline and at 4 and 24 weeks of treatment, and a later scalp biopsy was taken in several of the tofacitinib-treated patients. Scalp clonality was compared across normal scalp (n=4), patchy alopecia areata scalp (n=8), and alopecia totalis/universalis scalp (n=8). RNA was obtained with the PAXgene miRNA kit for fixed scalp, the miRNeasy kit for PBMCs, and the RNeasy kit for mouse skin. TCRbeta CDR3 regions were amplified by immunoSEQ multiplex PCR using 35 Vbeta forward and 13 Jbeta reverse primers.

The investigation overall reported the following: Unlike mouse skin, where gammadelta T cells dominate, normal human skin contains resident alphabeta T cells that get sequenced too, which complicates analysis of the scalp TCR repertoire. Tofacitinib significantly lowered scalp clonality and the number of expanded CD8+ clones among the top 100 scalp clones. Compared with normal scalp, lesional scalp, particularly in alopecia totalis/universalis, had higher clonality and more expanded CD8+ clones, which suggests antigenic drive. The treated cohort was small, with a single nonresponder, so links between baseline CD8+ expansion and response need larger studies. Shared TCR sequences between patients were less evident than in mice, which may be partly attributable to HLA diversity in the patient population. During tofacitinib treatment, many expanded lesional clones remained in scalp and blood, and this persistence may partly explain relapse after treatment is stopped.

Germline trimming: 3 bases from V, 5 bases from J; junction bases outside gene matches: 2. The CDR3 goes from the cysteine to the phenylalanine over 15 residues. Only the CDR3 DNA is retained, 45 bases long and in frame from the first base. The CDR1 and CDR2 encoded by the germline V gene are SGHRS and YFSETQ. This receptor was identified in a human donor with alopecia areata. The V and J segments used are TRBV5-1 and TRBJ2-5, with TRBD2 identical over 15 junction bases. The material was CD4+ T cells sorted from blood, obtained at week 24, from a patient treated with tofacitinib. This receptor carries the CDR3 CASSSGLAGGETQYF. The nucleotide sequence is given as TGCGCCAGCAGCTCGGGACTAGCGGGAGGCGAGACCCAGTACTTC.